This T cell receptor (beta chain) was identified in a study of cytomegalovirus exposure and HLA in healthy donors. The PCR contained 60 Vbeta and 13 Jbeta primers. TCRdb keeps only in-frame clones here, not all; method: immunoSEQ multiplex PCR. The table has 130,000 or so clones, about 74% seen once. Broader study findings: A previous analysis found most TCR beta V segments productive roughly 87% or roughly 30% of the time. It was in a later analysis that TCR association rates were seen to vary by HLA locus, highest for DRB1 and lowest for HLA-C.

The germline V gene encodes CDR1 SGHDT and CDR2 YYEEEE. The CDR3 is 14 amino acids. With 4 bases removed from V and 3 bases from J, the gap between germline ends came to 14 bases. Concerning this clone: Its antigen is currently unknown.

This clonotype originated in a man in his forties in good health and CMV-seropositive. Sequenced: PBMCs. The rearrangement links TRBV5-6 to TRBJ2-7; perhaps TRBD2 as D (6 bases). The CDR3 DNA follows: TGTGCCAGCAGCCCCCCGGGAGCGAGCTACGAGCAGTACTTC. Protein: CASSPPGASYEQYF.